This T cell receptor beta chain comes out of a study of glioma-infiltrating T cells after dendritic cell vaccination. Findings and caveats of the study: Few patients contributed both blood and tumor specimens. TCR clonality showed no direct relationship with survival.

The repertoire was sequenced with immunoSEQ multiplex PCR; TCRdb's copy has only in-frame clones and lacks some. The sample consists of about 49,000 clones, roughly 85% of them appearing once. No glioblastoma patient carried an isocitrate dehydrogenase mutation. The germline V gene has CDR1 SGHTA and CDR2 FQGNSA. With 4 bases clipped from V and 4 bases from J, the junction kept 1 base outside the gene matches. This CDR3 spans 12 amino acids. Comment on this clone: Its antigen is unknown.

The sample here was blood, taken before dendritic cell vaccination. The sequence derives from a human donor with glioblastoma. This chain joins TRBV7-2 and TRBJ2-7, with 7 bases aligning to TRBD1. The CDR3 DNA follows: TGTGCCAGCAGCTCGACAGGGTACGAGCAGTACTTC. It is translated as CASSSTGYEQYF.